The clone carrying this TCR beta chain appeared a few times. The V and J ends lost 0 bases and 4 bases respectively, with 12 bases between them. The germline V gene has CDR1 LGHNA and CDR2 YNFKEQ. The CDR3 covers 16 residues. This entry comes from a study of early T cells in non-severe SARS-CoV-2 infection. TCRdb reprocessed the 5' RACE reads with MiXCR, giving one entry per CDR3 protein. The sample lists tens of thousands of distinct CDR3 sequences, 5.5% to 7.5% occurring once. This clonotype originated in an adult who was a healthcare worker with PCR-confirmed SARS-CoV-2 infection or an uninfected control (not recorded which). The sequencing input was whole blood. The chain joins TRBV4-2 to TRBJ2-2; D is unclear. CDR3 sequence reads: CASSQEIWQSTGELFF. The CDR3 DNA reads TGTGCCAGCAGCCAAGAAATCTGGCAAAGCACCGGGGAGCTGTTTTTT.